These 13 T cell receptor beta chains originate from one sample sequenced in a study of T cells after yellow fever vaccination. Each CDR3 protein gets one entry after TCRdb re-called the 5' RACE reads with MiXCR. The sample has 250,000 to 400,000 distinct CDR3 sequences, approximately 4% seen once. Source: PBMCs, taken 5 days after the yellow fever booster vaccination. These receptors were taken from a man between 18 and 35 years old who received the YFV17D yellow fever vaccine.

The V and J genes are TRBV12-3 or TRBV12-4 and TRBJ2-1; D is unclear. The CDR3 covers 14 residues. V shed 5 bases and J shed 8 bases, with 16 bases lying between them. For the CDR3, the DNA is TGTGCCAGCAGTCTCGGGTCGGCCGTGGATGAGCAGTTCTTC. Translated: CASSLGSAVDEQFF.

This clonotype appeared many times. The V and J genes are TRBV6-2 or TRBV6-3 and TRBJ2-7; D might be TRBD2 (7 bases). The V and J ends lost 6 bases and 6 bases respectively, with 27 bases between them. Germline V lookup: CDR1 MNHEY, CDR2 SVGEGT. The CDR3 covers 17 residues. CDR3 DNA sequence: TGTGCCAGCAGCTCCTGGGTCGGTGGCGGGGGCCGGTCCGAGCAGTACGTC. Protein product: CASSSWVGGGGRSEQYV.

CDR3 in DNA: TGCGCCAGCAGCCCGCTGACAGGGAATGAAAAACTGTTTTTT. This sequence encodes CASSPLTGNEKLFF. The V call is TRBV5-1, the J call TRBJ1-4; 7 bases match TRBD1. Trimming cost V 4 bases and J 5 bases; bases outside gene matches: 5. This CDR3 spans 14 amino acids. Germline CDR1 SGHRS, CDR2 YFSETQ. The full variable domain, rest sourced from reference TRBV5-1 and TRBJ1-4, is KAGVTQTPRYLIKTRGQQVTLSCSPISGHRSVSWYQQTPGQGLQFLFEYFSETQRNKGNFPGRFSGRQFSNSRSEMNVSTLELGDSALYLCASSPLTGNEKLFFGSGTQLSVL.

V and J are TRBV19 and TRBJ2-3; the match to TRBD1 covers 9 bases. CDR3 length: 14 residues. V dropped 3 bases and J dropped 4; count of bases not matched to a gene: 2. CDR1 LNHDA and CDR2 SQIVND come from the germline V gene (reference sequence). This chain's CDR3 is CASSMGQGPDTQYF. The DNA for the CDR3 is TGTGCCAGTAGTATGGGACAGGGACCAGATACGCAGTATTTT.

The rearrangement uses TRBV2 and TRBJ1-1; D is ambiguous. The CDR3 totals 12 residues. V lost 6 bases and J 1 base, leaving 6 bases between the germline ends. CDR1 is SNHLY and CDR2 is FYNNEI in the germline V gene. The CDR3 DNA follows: TGTGCCAGCAGCGAATCGAACACTGAAGCTTTCTTT. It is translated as CASSESNTEAFF. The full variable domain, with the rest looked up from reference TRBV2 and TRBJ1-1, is EPEVTQTPSHQVTQMGQEVILRCVPISNHLYFYWYRQILGQKVEFLVSFYNNEISEKSEIFDDQFSVERPDGSNFTLKIRSTKLEDSAMYFCASSESNTEAFFGQGTRLTVV.

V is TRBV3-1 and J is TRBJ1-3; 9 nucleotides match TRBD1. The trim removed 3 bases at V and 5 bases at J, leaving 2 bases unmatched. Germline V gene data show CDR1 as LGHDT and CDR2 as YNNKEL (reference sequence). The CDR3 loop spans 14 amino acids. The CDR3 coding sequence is TGTGCCAGCAGCCAGACAGGGGGGAGAAACACCATATATTTT. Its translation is CASSQTGGRNTIYF. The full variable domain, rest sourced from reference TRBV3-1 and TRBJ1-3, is DTAVSQTPKYLVTQMGNDKSIKCEQNLGHDTMYWYKQDSKKFLKIMFSYNNKELIINETVPNRFSPKSPDKAHLNLHINSLELGDSAVYFCASSQTGGRNTIYFGEGSWLTVV.

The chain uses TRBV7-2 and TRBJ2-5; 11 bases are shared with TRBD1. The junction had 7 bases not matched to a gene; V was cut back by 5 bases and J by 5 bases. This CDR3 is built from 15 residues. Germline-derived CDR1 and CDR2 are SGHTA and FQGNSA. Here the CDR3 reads CASSPDRGLGETQYF. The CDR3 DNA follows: TGTGCCAGCAGCCCGGACAGGGGGCTGGGGGAGACCCAGTACTTC.

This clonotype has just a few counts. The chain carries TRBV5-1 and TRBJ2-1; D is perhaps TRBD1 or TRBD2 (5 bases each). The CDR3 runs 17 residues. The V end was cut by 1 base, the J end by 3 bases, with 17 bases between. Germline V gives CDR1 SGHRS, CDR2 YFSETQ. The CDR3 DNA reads TGCGCCAGCAGCTTGCGTCCGGGGACCGAGGGCTACAATGAGCAGTTCTTC. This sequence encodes CASSLRPGTEGYNEQFF.

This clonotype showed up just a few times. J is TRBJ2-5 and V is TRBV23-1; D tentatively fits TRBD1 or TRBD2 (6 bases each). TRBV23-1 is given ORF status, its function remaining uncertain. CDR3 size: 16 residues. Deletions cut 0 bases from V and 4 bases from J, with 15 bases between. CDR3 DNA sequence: TGCGCCAGCAGTCAATCGGGGGGCCAGGAAGGAGAGACCCAGTACTTC. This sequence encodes CASSQSGGQEGETQYF.

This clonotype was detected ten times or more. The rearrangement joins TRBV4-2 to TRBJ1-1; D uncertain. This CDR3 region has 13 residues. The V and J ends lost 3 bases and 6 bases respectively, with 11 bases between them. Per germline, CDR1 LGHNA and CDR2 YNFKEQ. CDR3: CASSQDGRPEAFF. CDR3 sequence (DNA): TGTGCCAGCAGCCAGGATGGGAGACCTGAAGCTTTCTTT.

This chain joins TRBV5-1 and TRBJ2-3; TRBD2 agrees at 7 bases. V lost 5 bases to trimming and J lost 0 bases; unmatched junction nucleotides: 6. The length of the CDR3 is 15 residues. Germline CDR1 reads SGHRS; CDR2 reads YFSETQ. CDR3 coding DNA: TGCGCCAGCAGGGGGGGGACGGTTAGCACAGATACGCAGTATTTT. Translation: CASRGGTVSTDTQYF. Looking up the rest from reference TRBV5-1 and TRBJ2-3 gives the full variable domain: KAGVTQTPRYLIKTRGQQVTLSCSPISGHRSVSWYQQTPGQGLQFLFEYFSETQRNKGNFPGRFSGRQFSNSRSEMNVSTLELGDSALYLCASRGGTVSTDTQYFGPGTRLTVL.

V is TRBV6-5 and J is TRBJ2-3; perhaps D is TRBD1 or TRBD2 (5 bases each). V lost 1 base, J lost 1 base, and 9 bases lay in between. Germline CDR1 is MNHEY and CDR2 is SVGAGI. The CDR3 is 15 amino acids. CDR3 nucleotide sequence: TGTGCCAGCAGTTACTGGGGGATTGGCACAGATACGCAGTATTTT. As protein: CASSYWGIGTDTQYF.

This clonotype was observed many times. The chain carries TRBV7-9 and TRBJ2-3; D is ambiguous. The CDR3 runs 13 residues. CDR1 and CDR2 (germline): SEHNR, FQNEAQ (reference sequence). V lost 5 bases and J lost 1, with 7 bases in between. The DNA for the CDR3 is TGTGCCAGCAGCCCGGAAGGCACAGATACGCAGTATTTT. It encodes CASSPEGTDTQYF.